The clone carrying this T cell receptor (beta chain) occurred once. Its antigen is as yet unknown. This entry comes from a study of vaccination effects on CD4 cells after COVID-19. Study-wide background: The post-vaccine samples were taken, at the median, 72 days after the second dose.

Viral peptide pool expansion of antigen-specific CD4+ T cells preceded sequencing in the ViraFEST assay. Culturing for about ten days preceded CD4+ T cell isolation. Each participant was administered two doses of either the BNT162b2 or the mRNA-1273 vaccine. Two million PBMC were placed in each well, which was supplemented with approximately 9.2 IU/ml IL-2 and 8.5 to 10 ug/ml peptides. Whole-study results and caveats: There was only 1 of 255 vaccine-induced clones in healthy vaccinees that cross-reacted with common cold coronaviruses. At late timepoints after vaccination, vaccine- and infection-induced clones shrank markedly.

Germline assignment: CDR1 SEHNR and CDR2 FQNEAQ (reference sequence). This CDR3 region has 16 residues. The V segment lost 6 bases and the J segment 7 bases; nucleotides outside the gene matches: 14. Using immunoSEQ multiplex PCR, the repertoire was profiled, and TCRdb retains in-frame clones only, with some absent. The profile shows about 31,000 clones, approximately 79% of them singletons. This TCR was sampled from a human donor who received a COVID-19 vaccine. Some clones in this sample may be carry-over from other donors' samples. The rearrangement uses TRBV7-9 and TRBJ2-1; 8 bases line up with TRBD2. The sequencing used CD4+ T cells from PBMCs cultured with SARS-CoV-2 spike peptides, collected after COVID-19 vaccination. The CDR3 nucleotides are TGTGCCAGCAGAGGGAACGGGGGGGCTTCTGAGAATGAGCAGTTCTTC. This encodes CASRGNGGASENEQFF.